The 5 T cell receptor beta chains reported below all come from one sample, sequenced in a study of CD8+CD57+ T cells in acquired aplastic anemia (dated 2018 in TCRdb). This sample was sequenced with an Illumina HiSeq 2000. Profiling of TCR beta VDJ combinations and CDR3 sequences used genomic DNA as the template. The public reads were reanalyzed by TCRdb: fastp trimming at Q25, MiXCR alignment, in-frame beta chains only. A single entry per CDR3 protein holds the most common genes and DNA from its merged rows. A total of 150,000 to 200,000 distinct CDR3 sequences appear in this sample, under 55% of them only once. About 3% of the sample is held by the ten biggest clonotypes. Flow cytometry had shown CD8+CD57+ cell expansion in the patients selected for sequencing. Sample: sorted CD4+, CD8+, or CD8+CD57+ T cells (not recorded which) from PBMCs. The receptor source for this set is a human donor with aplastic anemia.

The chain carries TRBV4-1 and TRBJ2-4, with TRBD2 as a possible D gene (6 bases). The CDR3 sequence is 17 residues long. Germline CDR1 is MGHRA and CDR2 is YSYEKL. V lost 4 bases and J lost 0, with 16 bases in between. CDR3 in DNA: TGCGCCAGCAGCCTAGAGTCCGTGGGACTAGCCAAAAACATTCAGTACTTC. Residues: CASSLESVGLAKNIQYF.

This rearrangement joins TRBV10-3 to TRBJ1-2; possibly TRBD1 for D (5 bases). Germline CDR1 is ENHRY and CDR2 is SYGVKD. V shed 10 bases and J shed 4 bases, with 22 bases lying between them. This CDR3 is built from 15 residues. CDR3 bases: TGTGCCACCACTAACCAGGACCCTAGGGGCTATGGCTACACCTTC. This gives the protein CATTNQDPRGYGYTF.

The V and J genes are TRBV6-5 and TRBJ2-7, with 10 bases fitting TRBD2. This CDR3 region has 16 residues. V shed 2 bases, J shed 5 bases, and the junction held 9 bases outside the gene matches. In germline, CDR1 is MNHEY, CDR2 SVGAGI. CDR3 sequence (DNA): TGTGCCAGCAGTTACGCCGAAGCGGGAGGGCCCGACGAGCAGTACTTC. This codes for CASSYAEAGGPDEQYF.

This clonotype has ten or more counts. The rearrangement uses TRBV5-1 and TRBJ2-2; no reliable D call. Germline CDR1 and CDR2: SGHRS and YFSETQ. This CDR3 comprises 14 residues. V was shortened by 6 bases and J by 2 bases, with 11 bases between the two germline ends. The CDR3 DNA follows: TGCGCCAGCACAAGAGACGGTAACACCGGGGAGCTGTTTTTT. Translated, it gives CASTRDGNTGELFF.

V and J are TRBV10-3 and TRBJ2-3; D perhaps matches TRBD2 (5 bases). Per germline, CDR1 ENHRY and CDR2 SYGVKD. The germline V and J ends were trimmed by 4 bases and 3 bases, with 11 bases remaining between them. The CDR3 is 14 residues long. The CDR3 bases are TGTGCCATCAGTGTTCGGGGTCGAACAGATACGCAGTATTTT. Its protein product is CAISVRGRTDTQYF.